This T cell receptor (beta chain) was sequenced in a study of blood T cell repertoires in COVID-19. The CDR3 extends over 14 amino acids. V was shortened by 4 bases and J by 2 bases, with 10 bases between the two germline ends. Germline V gene lookup returns CDR1 MGHRA and CDR2 YSYEKL. Only a few counts were recorded for this clone. Generated by immunoSEQ multiplex PCR, the TCRdb table keeps only in-frame clones and is missing some. The table has about 110,000 clones, around 82% seen once. The sequenced material came from peripheral blood. The source is an older woman with acute or convalescent COVID-19. V is TRBV4-1 and J is TRBJ2-3; the D gene is possibly TRBD2 (6 bases). CDR3 DNA sequence: TGCGCCAGCAGCCTGGAGGGGACCACAGATACGCAGTATTTT. Its protein is CASSLEGTTDTQYF.